These 27 T cell receptor beta chains were all obtained from the same sample, sequenced in a study of T cell responses to AZD1222 COVID-19 vaccine. Profiling relied on immunoSEQ multiplex PCR, and the TCRdb table lists in-frame clones only, not all of them. The sample comprises roughly 120,000 clones, 80% to 90% of which are singletons, and around 3.9% rests with the top ten. Sequencing was performed on peripheral blood, taken on day 0 of MenACWY control vaccination. The receptors were gathered from an adult in good health.

This clone occurred once. The V call is TRBV18, the J call TRBJ2-5; 8 nucleotides match TRBD2. This CDR3 is 15 amino acids long. Germline V gives CDR1 KGHSH, CDR2 LQKENI. The J segment lost 5 bases and the V segment lost 2 bases, leaving 7 bases of the junction unmatched. Written as DNA, the CDR3 is TGTGCCAGCTCACCAGGAGCGGGGGACGGGGAGACCCAGTACTTC. Translating it yields CASSPGAGDGETQYF. Full variable domain (rest looked up from reference TRBV18 and TRBJ2-5): NAGVMQNPRHLVRRRGQEARLRCSPMKGHSHVYWYRQLPEEGLKFMVYLQKENIIDESGMPKERFSAEFPKEGPSILRIQQVVRGDSAAYFCASSPGAGDGETQYFGPGTRLLVL.

This chain links TRBV6-2 or TRBV6-3 with TRBJ2-3, with D perhaps TRBD2 (6 bases). Germline V gene lookup returns CDR1 MNHEY and CDR2 SVGEGT. The V and J ends lost 5 bases and 3 bases respectively, with 12 bases between them. This CDR3 comprises 14 residues. The CDR3 nucleotides are TGTGCCAGCAGTATAGCGGTCAGGACAGATACGCAGTATTTT. Translation gives CASSIAVRTDTQYF.

J is TRBJ1-5 and V is TRBV27; 7 bases are shared with TRBD1. Germline V gene data show CDR1 as MNHEY and CDR2 as SMNVEV (reference sequence). CDR3 length: 13 amino acids. J lost 5 bases, V lost 10 bases, and 8 bases had no gene match. The CDR3 DNA sequence: TGTGCCATCTCAGGGGGTCGTGATCAGCCCCAGCATTTT. Its protein product is CAISGGRDQPQHF.

The V call is TRBV2, the J call TRBJ1-3; TRBD1 might be the D (5 bases). This CDR3 is built from 12 residues. V lost 8 bases and J 3 bases, leaving 8 bases between the germline ends. Germline loops: CDR1 SNHLY, CDR2 FYNNEI. CDR3 DNA: TGTGCCAGCTCGGGGGTTGGAAACACCATATATTTT. Protein: CASSGVGNTIYF.

This clone has more than one count but fewer than ten. The chain couples TRBV9 to TRBJ2-2, with D possibly being TRBD2 (8 bases). CDR3 length: 18 amino acids. CDR1 SGDLS and CDR2 YYNGEE come from the germline V gene. V was trimmed by 1 base and J by 5 bases, leaving 21 bases between them. The CDR3 here is CASSVSPGGDRRTGELFF. The CDR3 nucleotides are TGTGCCAGCAGCGTAAGCCCCGGGGGGGACAGACGGACCGGGGAGCTGTTTTTT.

The chain carries TRBV7-3 and TRBJ1-2; 9 bases line up with TRBD1. Unmatched junction bases numbered 7, after V lost 4 bases and J lost 7 bases. The germline gives CDR1 SGHTA, CDR2 FQGTGA. CDR3 length: 14 amino acids. The CDR3 coding sequence is TGTGCCAGCAGCTCCACAGGGGGCGCGTCTGGCTACACCTTC. Translated: CASSSTGGASGYTF.

The V call is TRBV6-2 or TRBV6-3, the J call TRBJ2-7; D gene unclear. The CDR3 extends over 17 amino acids. Trimming shortened V by 0 bases and J by 4 bases, and 19 bases separated the two germline ends. CDR1 is MNHEY and CDR2 is SVGEGT in the germline V gene. The CDR3 DNA sequence: TGTGCCAGCAGTTACTCCGCCTTAATCCCCAAGGCTTACGAGCAGTACTTC. Its translation is CASSYSALIPKAYEQYF.

The V gene is TRBV5-8, the J gene TRBJ1-2; 9 bases are a match to TRBD1. Losses at the gene ends were 1 base for V and 8 bases for J; bases not matched to a gene: 12. The CDR3 runs 16 residues. From germline, CDR1 is SGHTS and CDR2 YDEGEE. The chain's CDR3 is CASSLPPGTGLRGYTF. Here the CDR3 DNA reads TGTGCCAGCAGCTTGCCCCCCGGGACAGGGCTTCGAGGCTACACCTTC.

The rearrangement uses TRBV18 and TRBJ1-1; D gene unclear. Deletions cut 6 bases from V and 2 bases from J, with 10 bases between. This CDR3 is built from 13 residues. Germline lookup yields CDR1 KGHSH and CDR2 LQKENI. In DNA, the CDR3 is TGTGCCAGCTCTGTCGGTCTAAACACTGAAGCTTTCTTT. As protein: CASSVGLNTEAFF.

V and J are TRBV19 and TRBJ2-5; the D gene is possibly TRBD1 (6 bases). Germline V gene lookup returns CDR1 LNHDA and CDR2 SQIVND (reference sequence). V lost 5 bases to trimming and J lost 2 bases, with 15 bases between them. The CDR3 is 15 amino acids. DNA for the CDR3: TGTGCCAGTAGTGTCCCAGGGGTGGGACAAGAGACCCAGTACTTC. Residues: CASSVPGVGQETQYF.

The chain combines TRBV5-1 with TRBJ1-2; perhaps TRBD1 as D (5 bases). The V end was cut by 2 bases, the J end by 6 bases, with 17 bases between. This CDR3 region has 15 residues. The germline V gene encodes CDR1 SGHRS and CDR2 YFSETQ. In DNA, the CDR3 is TGCGCCAGCAGCTTCAACGTTGGGCAGGGCAATGGCTACACCTTC. Translated: CASSFNVGQGNGYTF.

The chain carries TRBV7-3 and TRBJ2-5, with TRBD2 matching 9 bases. There are 15 residues in the CDR3. V trimming: 1 base; J trimming: 2 bases; junction bases outside the gene matches: 2. Germline lookup yields CDR1 SGHTA and CDR2 FQGTGA. The CDR3 DNA is TGTGCCAGCAGCTTAATGAGCGGGGGGCAAGAGACCCAGTACTTC. Translating gives CASSLMSGGQETQYF.

The V and J genes are TRBV19 and TRBJ1-5; D not certain. The CDR3 sequence is 16 residues long. V dropped 10 bases and J dropped 0 bases, with 19 bases sitting between them. Germline CDR1 LNHDA, CDR2 SQIVND (reference sequence). The CDR3 DNA follows: TGTGCCACTAATATAAACCGACGGAATAGCAATCAGCCCCAGCATTTT. As protein: CATNINRRNSNQPQHF.

The DNA of the CDR3 is TGTGCCACCGGACCACCCGCGGGGGGCGAATTAACTCATAGCACAGATACGCAGTATTTT. It specifies CATGPPAGGELTHSTDTQYF. The V gene is TRBV24-1, the J gene TRBJ2-3, with 8 nucleotides matching TRBD2. The CDR3 totals 20 residues. J gave up 0 bases and V 9 bases, and 22 bases lay outside the gene matches. Germline CDR1 and CDR2: KGHDR and SFDVKD.

The chain has TRBV29-1 and TRBJ2-5; 10 positions match TRBD1. Germline CDR1 reads SQVTM; CDR2 reads ANQGSEA. The length of the CDR3 is 13 residues. V was clipped by 8 bases and J by 5 bases; unmatched bases: 8. The CDR3 spells CSTRQGAEETQYF. Written as DNA, the CDR3 is TGCAGCACCAGACAGGGGGCTGAGGAGACCCAGTACTTC.

This chain connects TRBV5-1 to TRBJ1-3; no reliable D call. V was cut by 0 bases and J by 3 bases, with 4 bases left in between. Germline V gene sequence: CDR1 SGHRS, CDR2 YFSETQ. The CDR3 covers 13 residues. The chain's CDR3 is CASSLDFGNTIYF. CDR3 DNA sequence: TGCGCCAGCAGCTTGGACTTTGGAAACACCATATATTTT.

V usage is TRBV7-8 and J usage is TRBJ1-5; no reliable D call. V was pared by 2 bases and J by 5 bases, with 10 bases between. The CDR3 extends over 14 amino acids. Per the germline V gene, CDR1 is SGHVS and CDR2 is FQNEAQ. CDR3 nucleotides: TGTGCCAGCAGCTTATTGGGCACGGATCAGCCCCAGCATTTT. Its translation is CASSLLGTDQPQHF.

The chain uses TRBV19 and TRBJ1-5; 7 bases line up with TRBD1. This CDR3 comprises 17 residues. Per the germline V gene, CDR1 is LNHDA and CDR2 is SQIVND (reference sequence). V gave up 4 bases and J gave up 3 bases; unmatched junction bases: 12. The CDR3 DNA sequence: TGTGCCAGTAGTACCCAGGGAGGGGGCTGGAACAATCAGCCCCAGCATTTT. This sequence encodes CASSTQGGGWNNQPQHF.

This chain connects TRBV20-1 to TRBJ1-1; the D is unclear. The germline V gene encodes CDR1 DFQATT and CDR2 SNEGSKA (reference sequence). The CDR3 sequence is 11 residues long. V was clipped by 5 bases and J by 1 base, with 5 bases between them. CDR3 protein: CSAGENTEAFF. In nucleotides, the CDR3 is TGCAGTGCTGGGGAGAACACTGAAGCTTTCTTT.

This chain connects TRBV10-1 to TRBJ2-1; a weak D match, TRBD1 (6 bases). CDR3 length: 16 residues. Germline lookup yields CDR1 WNHNN and CDR2 SYGVQD (reference sequence). V lost 4 bases, J lost 4 bases, and 17 bases lay in between. The CDR3 DNA sequence: TGCGCCAGCAGTGCATTCACCGGGACAATTTACAATGAGCAGTTCTTC. Amino acid sequence: CASSAFTGTIYNEQFF.

This chain connects TRBV7-9 to TRBJ2-3; TRBD1 might be the D (5 bases). This CDR3 has 18 amino acids. V was clipped by 5 bases and J by 6 bases, with 27 bases between them. Per the germline V gene, CDR1 is SEHNR and CDR2 is FQNEAQ (reference sequence). CDR3: CASSLGVVETHHGDTQYF. For the CDR3, the DNA is TGTGCCAGCAGCCTAGGGGTCGTAGAAACCCACCATGGGGATACGCAGTATTTT.

V usage is TRBV5-5 and J usage is TRBJ2-7; D is uncertain. CDR1 is SGHKS and CDR2 is YYEKEE in the germline V gene (reference sequence). This CDR3 is built from 13 residues. Trimming removed 0 bases at V and 0 bases at J, with 4 bases between. The chain's CDR3 is CASSLASSYEQYF. CDR3 coding DNA: TGTGCCAGCAGCTTGGCCTCCTCCTACGAGCAGTACTTC.

The chain employs TRBV7-3 and TRBJ1-1; no reliable D call. Trimming left V 1 base short and J 1 base short, with 7 bases between. The germline V gene has CDR1 SGHTA and CDR2 FQGTGA. This CDR3 spans 14 amino acids. The CDR3 reads CASSLMPGNTEAFF. The DNA of the CDR3 is TGTGCCAGCAGCTTAATGCCGGGGAACACTGAAGCTTTCTTT.

The chain uses TRBV7-3 and TRBJ2-7; D gene uncertain. CDR1 is SGHTA and CDR2 is FQGTGA in the germline V gene. This CDR3 contains 13 residues. Trimming removed 1 base from V and 3 bases from J, with 7 bases in between. The CDR3 bases are TGTGCCAGCAGCTTAATAGCTGGCTACGAGCAGTACTTC. Its protein product is CASSLIAGYEQYF.

The sample holds one count of this clone. The J gene is TRBJ1-6, the V gene TRBV27, with D perhaps matching TRBD1 (6 bases). The germline CDR1 and CDR2 sequences are MNHEY and SMNVEV (reference sequence). This CDR3 has 15 residues. Deletions cut 6 bases from V and 2 bases from J, with 11 bases between. The CDR3 loop reads CASRRQDPYNSPLHF. CDR3 coding DNA: TGTGCCAGCAGGCGACAGGACCCCTATAATTCACCCCTCCACTTT.

This clone was counted once. The rearrangement uses TRBV23-1 and TRBJ1-5; TRBD1 matches 7 bases. TRBV23-1 is designated an ORF whose function remains uncertain. V lost 3 bases, J lost 3 bases, and 8 bases stayed unmatched. The CDR3 totals 16 residues. The DNA of the CDR3 is TGCGCCAGCAGTCAGTTCCGGGACAGCCTCAATCAGCCCCAGCATTTT. It codes for CASSQFRDSLNQPQHF.

This clone showed up just once. V gene TRBV12-3 or TRBV12-4 combines with J gene TRBJ2-1; either TRBD1 or TRBD2 may fit D (5 bases each). The V end lost 0 bases, the J end lost 10 bases, and 10 bases lay between the germline ends. The CDR3 consists of 13 residues. Here the CDR3 DNA reads TGTGCCAGCAGTTTAGCCGGGACGGGAGAGCAGTTCTTC. This sequence encodes CASSLAGTGEQFF.